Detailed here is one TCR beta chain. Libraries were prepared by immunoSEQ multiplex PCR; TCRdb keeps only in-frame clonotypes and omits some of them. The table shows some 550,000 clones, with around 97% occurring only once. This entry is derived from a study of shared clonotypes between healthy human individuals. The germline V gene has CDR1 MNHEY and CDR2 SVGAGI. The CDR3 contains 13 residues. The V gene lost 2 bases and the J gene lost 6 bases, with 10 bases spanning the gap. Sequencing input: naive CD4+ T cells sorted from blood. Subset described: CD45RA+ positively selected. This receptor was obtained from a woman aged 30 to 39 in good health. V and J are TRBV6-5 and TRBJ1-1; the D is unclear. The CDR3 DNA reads TGTGCCAGCAGTTACGAGGCAGACTCTGAAGCTTTCTTT. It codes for CASSYEADSEAFF.